This T cell receptor (beta chain) was sequenced during a study of molecular identifiers for immune sequencing clone quantification. Study-level background: Replicate RNA came from around 18,000 or 91,000 naive CD8 cells and was split five ways, and four parts were sequenced.

CDR1 and CDR2 (germline): GTSNPN, SVGIG (reference sequence). The CDR3 has 12 amino acids. Trimming removed 2 bases at V and 3 bases at J, with 6 bases between. This clonotype was observed at least ten times. The target antigen is unknown. General study findings and limits: Beyond 20 RNA copies, clones held over 98% of effector molecules, compared with under 1% in naive cells. Highly expanded clone sizes could be underestimated through barcode sharing by identical TCR molecules.

One entry per CDR3 protein, called by TCRdb with MiXCR from the PCR reads. This table has approximately 550,000 distinct CDR3 sequences, roughly 23% appearing once. Investigators produced naive CD8 libraries from roughly 20,000 to 1,000,000 sorted cells, drawing on 10%, 30% or 50% RNA. The chain links TRBV30 to TRBJ2-3; D not resolved. The material sequenced was naive CD8+ T cells from blood, with Jurkat cell RNA spiked in. Subset denoted: FACS-sorted CD8+CD4-CCR7+CD45RA+ naive T cells. The TCR was taken from a human donor in good health. Some libraries in this study had Jurkat cell RNA spiked in. In DNA, the CDR3 is TGTGCCTGGAGTTTAGGTACAGATACGCAGTATTTT. This translates into CAWSLGTDTQYF.